The 17 T cell receptor beta chains in this list originate from one sample, sequenced in a study of blood T cells in healthy people across ages. A second PCR, run for about 7 to 11 cycles, used a sample-barcoded 5' primer plus a J-beta primer mix. One entry per CDR3 protein results from TCRdb running MiXCR on the 5' RACE reads. The sample yields over a million distinct CDR3 sequences, around two fifths seen once. Material: blood. Every receptor here comes from a woman between 18 and 29 years old in good health.

About this clonotype: The junction differs from germline at one of its ends, possibly a read error. The chain uses TRBV5-5 and TRBJ2-2, with 7 nucleotides matching TRBD1. This CDR3 contains 15 residues. The V gene's germline CDR1 is SGHKS and CDR2 YYEKEE (reference sequence). CDR3 sequence: CSSRPGQTNTGELFF. The CDR3 DNA sequence: TGTTCCAGCAGACCGGGACAGACCAACACCGGGGAGCTGTTTTTT. The entire variable domain, with the rest obtained from reference TRBV5-5 and TRBJ2-2, is as follows: DAGVTQSPTHLIKTRGQQVTLRCSPISGHKSVSWYQQVLGQGPQFIFQYYEKEERGRGNFPDRFSARQFPNYSSELNVNALLLGDSALYLCSSRPGQTNTGELFFGEGSRLTVL.

This clonotype has a single count. This rearrangement joins TRBV27 to TRBJ1-5; 11 bases line up with TRBD1. The CDR3 loop spans 16 amino acids. The germline V gene encodes CDR1 MNHEY and CDR2 SMNVEV (reference sequence). V lost 6 bases to trimming and J lost 1 base; unmatched junction nucleotides: 5. In DNA form, the CDR3 reads TGTGCCAGCAGGGACAGGGGGCGCGGGAGCAATCAGCCCCAGCATTTT. Protein sequence: CASRDRGRGSNQPQHF.

The chain combines TRBV4-1 with TRBJ2-3; TRBD2 aligns across 9 bases. The CDR3 has 17 residues. Unmatched junction bases numbered 6, after V lost 0 bases and J lost 2 bases. From germline, CDR1 is MGHRA and CDR2 YSYEKL. As DNA, the CDR3 is TGCGCCAGCAGCCAAGATTCCACTAGCGGGCCCACAGATACGCAGTATTTT. Translating gives CASSQDSTSGPTDTQYF.

This clonotype was seen a handful of times. The chain carries TRBV27 and TRBJ1-4; tentatively, D is TRBD1 (6 bases). Deletions cut 6 bases from V and 5 bases from J, with 16 bases between. In germline, CDR1 is MNHEY, CDR2 SMNVEV (reference sequence). This CDR3 is 15 amino acids long. Here the CDR3 reads CASRRMGAANEKLFF. The CDR3 coding sequence is TGTGCCAGCAGGCGAATGGGGGCTGCGAATGAAAAACTGTTTTTT.

This chain connects TRBV12-3 or TRBV12-4 to TRBJ2-7, with TRBD1 identical over 8 bases. V gave up 5 bases and J gave up 2 bases; unmatched junction bases: 11. The CDR3 length is 16 residues. The DNA of the CDR3 is TGTGCCAGCAGTCCAACGTGGACAGGGAGGCCCTACGAGCAGTACTTC. Its translation: CASSPTWTGRPYEQYF.

This clonotype was detected a few times. The rearrangement joins TRBV5-1 to TRBJ2-1; 11 bases fit TRBD2. The germline V gene encodes CDR1 SGHRS and CDR2 YFSETQ. Trimming at V came to 5 bases and at J to 2 bases, leaving 6 bases not matched to a gene. CDR3 length: 16 amino acids. The CDR3 nucleotides read TGCGCCAGCAGTCGAGAGGGACTAGCGGCCTACAATGAGCAGTTCTTC. This codes for CASSREGLAAYNEQFF.

This clonotype was found a few times. The chain joins TRBV3-1 to TRBJ2-7; TRBD2 matches at 11 bases. Trimming cost V 1 base and J 4 bases; bases outside gene matches: 6. The CDR3 is 16 residues long. CDR1 LGHDT and CDR2 YNNKEL come from the germline V gene (reference sequence). Written as DNA, the CDR3 is TGTGCCAGCAGCCAAGCGGGGGGGACTAGCGGTTACGAGCAGTACTTC. Amino acids: CASSQAGGTSGYEQYF.

The J gene is TRBJ2-1, the V gene TRBV7-9; 13 bases match TRBD2. V gave up 1 base and J gave up 7 bases; unmatched junction bases: 7. The V gene's germline CDR1 is SEHNR and CDR2 FQNEAQ (reference sequence). This CDR3 is 17 amino acids long. CDR3 sequence (DNA): TGTGCCAGCAGCTTAGGGACTAGCGGGAGATCAGGAAATGAGCAGTTCTTC. Translating gives CASSLGTSGRSGNEQFF.

This chain joins TRBV7-8 and TRBJ2-1; D might be TRBD1 or TRBD2, each matching 5 bases. CDR1 and CDR2 from the germline V gene are SGHVS and FQNEAQ. This CDR3 spans 16 amino acids. V lost 2 bases and J lost 4, with 15 bases in between. In DNA, the CDR3 is TGTGCCAGCAGCTTAATGGAGGATGGGGCTTACAATGAGCAGTTCTTC. Its translation: CASSLMEDGAYNEQFF.

The V gene is TRBV5-1, the J gene TRBJ1-2; D is ambiguous. Germline CDR1 and CDR2: SGHRS and YFSETQ. Between the trimmed V and J ends, which lost 5 bases and 4 bases, there was a span of 18 bases. The CDR3 length is 15 residues. The CDR3 nucleotides are TGCGCCAGCAGAGCGGACGCCGCTCCCTTCTATGGCTACACCTTC. The encoded protein is CASRADAAPFYGYTF.

The rearrangement uses TRBV5-1 and TRBJ2-3; TRBD2 agrees at 8 bases. Unmatched junction bases numbered 13, after V lost 4 bases and J lost 3 bases. The CDR3 extends over 17 amino acids. Germline CDR1 and CDR2: SGHRS and YFSETQ. The CDR3 here is CASSRLGLAGKTDTQYF. CDR3 bases: TGCGCCAGCAGCCGGCTAGGGCTAGCGGGTAAAACAGATACGCAGTATTTT.

In its sample, this clonotype was seen once. The J gene is TRBJ2-3, the V gene TRBV7-2; tentatively, D is TRBD2 (6 bases). V was cut by 6 bases and J by 9 bases, with 19 bases left in between. The CDR3 covers 14 residues. Per germline, CDR1 SGHTA and CDR2 FQGNSA. CDR3 coding DNA: TGTGCCAGCAGGGATGCCATCGGGAGTACAACGCAGTATTTT. Its protein product is CASRDAIGSTTQYF.

The CDR3 protein is CASSYLIAGELVKNIQYF. The CDR3 DNA is TGTGCCAGCAGCTACCTTATCGCGGGGGAATTGGTCAAAAACATTCAGTACTTC. The rearrangement joins TRBV6-5 to TRBJ2-4, with 7 bases matching TRBD2. Germline values: CDR1 MNHEY, CDR2 SVGAGI. This CDR3 region has 18 residues. Trimming cost V 6 bases and J 3 bases; bases outside gene matches: 17.

V gene TRBV6-6 combines with J gene TRBJ2-2; 7 bases are shared with TRBD2. The CDR3 contains 14 residues. V trimming: 8 bases; J trimming: 6 bases; junction bases outside the gene matches: 9. The germline gives CDR1 MNHNY, CDR2 SVGAGI (reference sequence). In nucleotides, the CDR3 is TGTGCCAGCCATTGGGGGGGGAATCCCGGGGAGCTGTTTTTT. As protein: CASHWGGNPGELFF.

The chain uses TRBV29-1 and TRBJ2-3; D is undetermined. The germline V gene has CDR1 SQVTM and CDR2 ANQGSEA. The CDR3 runs to 12 residues. V was cut by 1 base and J by 6 bases, with 8 bases left in between. CDR3 sequence reads: CSVEAPPDTQYF. For the CDR3, the DNA is TGCAGCGTTGAAGCACCCCCGGATACGCAGTATTTT.

This clonotype was seen more than once but under ten times. The chain joins TRBV7-9 to TRBJ2-6; possible D gene TRBD1, 6 bases. Germline CDR1 reads SEHNR; CDR2 reads FQNEAQ (reference sequence). The CDR3 has 16 residues. The V gene lost 4 bases and the J gene lost 0 bases, with 10 bases spanning the gap. In nucleotides, the CDR3 is TGTGCCAGCAGCTCGGCAGGGGTCTCTGGGGCCAACGTCCTGACTTTC. Amino acid sequence: CASSSAGVSGANVLTF.

The chain joins TRBV20-1 to TRBJ2-4; D ambiguous. Gene TRBJ2-7 matches the end of the DNA better, so the J call may be wrong. From germline, CDR1 is DFQATT and CDR2 SNEGSKA (reference sequence). This CDR3 has 14 residues. This CDR3 is CSADFRGQVDEQYF. The CDR3 region has the DNA TGCAGTGCCGACTTCCGAGGCCAAGTTGACGAGCAGTACTTC.